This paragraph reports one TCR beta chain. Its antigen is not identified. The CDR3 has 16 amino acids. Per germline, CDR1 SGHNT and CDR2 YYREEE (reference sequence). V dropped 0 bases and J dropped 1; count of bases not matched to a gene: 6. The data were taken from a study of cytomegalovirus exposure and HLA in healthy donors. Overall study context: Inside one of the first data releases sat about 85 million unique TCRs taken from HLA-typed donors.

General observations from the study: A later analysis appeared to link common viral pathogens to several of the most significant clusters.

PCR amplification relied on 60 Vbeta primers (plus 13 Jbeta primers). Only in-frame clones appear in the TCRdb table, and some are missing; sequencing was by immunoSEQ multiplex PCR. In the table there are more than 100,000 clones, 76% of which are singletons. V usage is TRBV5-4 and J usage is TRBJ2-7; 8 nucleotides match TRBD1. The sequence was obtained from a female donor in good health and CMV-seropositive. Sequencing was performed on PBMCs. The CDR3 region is CASSLASGQGSYEQYF. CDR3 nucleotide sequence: TGTGCCAGCAGCTTGGCTTCTGGACAGGGATCCTACGAGCAGTACTTC.